This T cell receptor (beta chain) was obtained from a study of cytomegalovirus exposure and HLA in healthy donors. Study context: A prior analysis found more than 90 million unique TCR beta sequences from 150 million to 200 million T cells. Study-level results: Excluded: some indistinguishable V segments such as TRBV6-2 and TRBV6-3. Common viral pathogens were later found to be apparently linked to several of the most significant clusters. In a later analysis, specific HLA alleles were associated with 15,000 to 20,000 TCR beta sequences at a 0.05 false discovery rate.

The CDR3 extends over 14 amino acids. V lost 7 bases and J lost 4, with 16 bases in between. The V gene's germline CDR1 is SGHVS and CDR2 FNYEAQ. Only a few counts were recorded for this clone. The antigen remains undetermined. With 60 Vbeta and 13 Jbeta primers, the PCR was carried out. Repertoires were generated with immunoSEQ multiplex PCR, while TCRdb's copy carries only in-frame clones and drops some. The sample lists 75,000 to 100,000 clones, under 9% occurring once. The chain carries TRBV7-6 and TRBJ1-1; D might be TRBD1 (5 bases). Source material: PBMCs. This TCR derives from a man in his forties or fifties in good health and CMV-seronegative. The CDR3, as DNA: TGTGCCAGCACCCCGGGAGTTGGGGGCACTGAAGCTTTCTTT. It translates to CASTPGVGGTEAFF.